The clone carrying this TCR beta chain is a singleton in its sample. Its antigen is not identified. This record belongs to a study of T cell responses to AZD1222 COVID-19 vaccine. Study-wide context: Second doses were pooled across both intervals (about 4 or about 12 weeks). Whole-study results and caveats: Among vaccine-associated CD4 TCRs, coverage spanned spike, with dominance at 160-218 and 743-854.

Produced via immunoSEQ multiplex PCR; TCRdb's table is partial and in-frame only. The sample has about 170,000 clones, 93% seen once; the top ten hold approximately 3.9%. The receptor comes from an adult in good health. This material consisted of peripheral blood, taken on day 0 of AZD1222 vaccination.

CDR3 in DNA: TGCGCCAGCAGCTTGGTGGGGGCCACCAATGAAAAACTGTTTTTT. It is translated as CASSLVGATNEKLFF. V gene TRBV5-1 combines with J gene TRBJ1-4; a weak D match, TRBD1 (6 bases). Germline CDR1 reads SGHRS; CDR2 reads YFSETQ. This CDR3 has 15 residues. Trimming took 0 bases from V and 5 from J, leaving 11 bases between them.